This T cell receptor beta chain was captured in a study of identical twins. This CDR3 region has 14 residues. The germline CDR1 and CDR2 sequences are MNHEY and SVGEGT. Trimming left V 5 bases short and J 4 bases short, with 12 bases between. Each CDR3 protein is one row after TCRdb ran MiXCR on the 5' RACE reads. The sample lists more than 650,000 distinct CDR3 sequences, approximately 6.1% occurring once. This clonotype showed up just a few times. The antigen is undetermined. Study-level results: There was an excess of low generation probability in the out-of-frame alpha sequences that twins shared.

Every sampled donor was Caucasian and healthy. Sequencing was performed on naive T cells sorted from blood. The chain is built from TRBV6-2 or TRBV6-3 and TRBJ1-5; a possible D gene is TRBD1 (6 bases). This clonotype originated in a man aged 18 to 30 in good health. Here the CDR3 reads CASSKDRRNQPQHF. The CDR3 DNA follows: TGTGCCAGCAGTAAGGACAGAAGAAATCAGCCCCAGCATTTT.